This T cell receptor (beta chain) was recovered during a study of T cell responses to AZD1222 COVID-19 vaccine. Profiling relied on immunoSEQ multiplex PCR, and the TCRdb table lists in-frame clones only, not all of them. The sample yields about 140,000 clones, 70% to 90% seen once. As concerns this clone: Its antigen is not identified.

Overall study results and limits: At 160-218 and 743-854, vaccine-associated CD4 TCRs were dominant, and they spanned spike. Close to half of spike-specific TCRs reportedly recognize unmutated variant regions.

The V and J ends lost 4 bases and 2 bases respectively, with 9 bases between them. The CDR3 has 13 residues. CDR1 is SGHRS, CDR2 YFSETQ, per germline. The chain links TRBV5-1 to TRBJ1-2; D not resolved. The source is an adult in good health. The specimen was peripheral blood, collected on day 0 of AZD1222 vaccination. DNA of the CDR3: TGCGCCAGCAGCCTAGGGAGAAACTATGGCTACACCTTC. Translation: CASSLGRNYGYTF. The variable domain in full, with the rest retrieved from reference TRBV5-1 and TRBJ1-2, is KAGVTQTPRYLIKTRGQQVTLSCSPISGHRSVSWYQQTPGQGLQFLFEYFSETQRNKGNFPGRFSGRQFSNSRSEMNVSTLELGDSALYLCASSLGRNYGYTFGSGTRLTVV.